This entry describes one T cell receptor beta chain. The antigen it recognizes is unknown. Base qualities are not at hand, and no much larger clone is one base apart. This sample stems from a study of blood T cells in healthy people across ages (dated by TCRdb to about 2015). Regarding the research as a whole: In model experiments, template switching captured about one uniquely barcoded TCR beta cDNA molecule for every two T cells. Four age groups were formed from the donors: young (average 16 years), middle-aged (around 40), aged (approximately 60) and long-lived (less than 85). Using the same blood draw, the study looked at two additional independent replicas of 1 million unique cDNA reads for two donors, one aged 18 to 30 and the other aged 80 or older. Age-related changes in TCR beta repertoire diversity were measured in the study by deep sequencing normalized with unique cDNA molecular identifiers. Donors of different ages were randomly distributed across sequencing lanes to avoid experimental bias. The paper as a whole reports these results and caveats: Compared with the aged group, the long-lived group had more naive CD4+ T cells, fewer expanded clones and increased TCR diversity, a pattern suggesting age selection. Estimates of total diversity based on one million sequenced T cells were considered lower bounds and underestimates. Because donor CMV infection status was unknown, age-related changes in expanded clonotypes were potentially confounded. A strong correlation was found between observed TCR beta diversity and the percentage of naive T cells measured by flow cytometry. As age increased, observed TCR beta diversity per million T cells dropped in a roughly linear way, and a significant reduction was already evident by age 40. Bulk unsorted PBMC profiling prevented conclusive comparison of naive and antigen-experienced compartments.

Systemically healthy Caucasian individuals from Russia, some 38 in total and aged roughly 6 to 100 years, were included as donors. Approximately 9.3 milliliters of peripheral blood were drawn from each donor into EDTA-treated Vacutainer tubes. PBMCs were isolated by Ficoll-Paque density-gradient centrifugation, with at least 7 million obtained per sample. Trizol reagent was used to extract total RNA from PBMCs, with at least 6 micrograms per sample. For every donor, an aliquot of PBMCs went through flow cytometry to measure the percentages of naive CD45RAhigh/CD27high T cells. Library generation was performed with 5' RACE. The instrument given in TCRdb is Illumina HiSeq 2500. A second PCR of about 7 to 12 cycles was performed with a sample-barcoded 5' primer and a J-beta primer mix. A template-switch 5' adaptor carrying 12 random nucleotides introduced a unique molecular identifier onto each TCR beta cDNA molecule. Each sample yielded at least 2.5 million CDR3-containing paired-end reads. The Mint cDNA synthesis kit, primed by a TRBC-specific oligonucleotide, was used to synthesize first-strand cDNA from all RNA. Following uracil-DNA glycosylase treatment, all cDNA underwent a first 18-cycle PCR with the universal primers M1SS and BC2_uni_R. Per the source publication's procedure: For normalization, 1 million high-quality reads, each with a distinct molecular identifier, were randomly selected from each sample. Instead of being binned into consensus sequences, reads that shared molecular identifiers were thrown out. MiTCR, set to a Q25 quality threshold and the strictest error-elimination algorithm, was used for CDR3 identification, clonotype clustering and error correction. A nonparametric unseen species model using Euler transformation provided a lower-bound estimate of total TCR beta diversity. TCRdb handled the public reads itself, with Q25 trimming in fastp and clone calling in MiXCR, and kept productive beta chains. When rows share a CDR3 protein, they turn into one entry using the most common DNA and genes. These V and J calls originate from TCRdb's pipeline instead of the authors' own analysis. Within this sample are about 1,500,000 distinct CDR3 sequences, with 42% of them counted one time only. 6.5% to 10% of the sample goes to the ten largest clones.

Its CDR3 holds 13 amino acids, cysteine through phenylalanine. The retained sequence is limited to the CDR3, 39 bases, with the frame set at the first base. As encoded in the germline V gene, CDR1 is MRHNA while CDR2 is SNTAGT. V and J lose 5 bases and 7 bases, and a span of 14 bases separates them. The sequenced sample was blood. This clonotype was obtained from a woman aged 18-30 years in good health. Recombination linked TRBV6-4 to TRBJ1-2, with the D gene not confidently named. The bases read TGTGCCAGCAGTCCTGGACCGACGGGTGGCTACACCTTC. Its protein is CASSPGPTGGYTF.